This T cell receptor beta chain is from a study of shared clonotypes between healthy human individuals (dated by TCRdb to between 2020 and 2021). Looking at the study overall: Three men and a couple of women, aged 18 to 49 years, made up the cohort. For each donor, three plates each were used for CD4 naive and CD4 memory, two plates were used for CD8 naive, and one plate was used for CD8 memory. Blood TCR repertoires of roughly five healthy adults were deeply sequenced to estimate repertoire size and the extent of clonotype sharing between individuals. Different laboratories and diverse techniques were used to prepare libraries and sequence TCR repertoires, to increase sequencing depth and limit assay-specific biases. Per donor, leukapheresis produced somewhere between about 0.9 and 10 billion PBMCs. General conclusions and limits of the study: Rarefaction of sorted-subset datasets indicated incomplete sequencing despite the large sequencing depth. The small number of donors limited the genetic and exposure-history diversity represented. Higher generation probabilities were observed for clonotypes shared by all four sorted-subset donors than for non-shared clonotypes. Naive subsets generally had larger estimated clonotype richness than memory subsets. Across a few donors, about 5.2% of naive CD4, roughly 3.5% of naive CD8, under 2.5% of memory CD4, and 0.4% of memory CD8 clonotypes were shared. Sampling was limited to blood, and TCR repertoires in tissue likely differ from TCR repertoires in blood. Pairwise subsampling led to the expectation that sequencing depth would affect the degree of clonotype sharing among donors.

Using the deep immunoSEQ assay, multiplex PCR amplified TCR CDR3 regions from genomic DNA. Extracted genomic DNA from each cell subset was spread evenly across all wells of several immunoSEQ 96-well plates, with each plate serving as a replicate. Each replicate PCR for sorted subsets received around 210 ng genomic DNA, equal to roughly 29,000 T cell genomes. Purified libraries were quantified with a Qubit 3.0 fluorometer, sized on a Bioanalyzer 2100, and re-quantified with the KAPA Library Quantification kit. Every immunoSEQ 96-well plate was sequenced on a separate single-read 150-cycle Illumina NextSeq 550 flow cell. Per the authors' processing: Because the immunoSEQ output held only junctional sequences and lacked quality scores, the filtering could not match the filtering applied to full-length reads. To assign V/J genes and CDR3, sequences were annotated against IMGT germline references using PyIR, a Python wrapper for IgBLAST v1.9. Reads were removed for weak V/J assignments (E-value above 1e-6), missing CDR3, stop codons, out-of-frame junctions, or ambiguous translated residues. V3J clonotypes were defined as sequences sharing an identical inferred V gene, J gene, and CDR3 amino acid sequence. The percentage overlap between two repertoires was calculated by dividing the number of shared unique clonotypes by the size of the smaller repertoire. Repertoire richness was assessed with RTK rarefaction, the Chao1 estimator, and Recon v2.1 estimates of unobserved clonotypes. Generation probabilities for all TCRbeta clonotypes obtained by the gDNA method from a handful of donors were computed using OLGA. Imported from immuneACCESS, the table was reduced by TCRdb to in-frame sequences with V and J called. These copies leave out some clones; in studies compared against another copy, an unresolved V gene accounts for under half, and the cause of the remainder is not known. That table furnishes V, J and clone size, whereas the DNA furnished D and trimming. The sample has 2 million to 2.5 million clones on record, less than 95% of them singletons. More than 0.35% of the sample belongs to the ten largest clones.

CDR1 and CDR2 (MDHEN, SYDVKM) derive from the germline V gene. The CDR3 starts with the cysteine, ends with the phenylalanine, and has 15 residues. CDR3 DNA only is kept here, 45 bases in frame from base 1. Trimmed from V: 8 bases; trimmed from J: 0 bases; junction bases lacking a gene match: 9. Donors were healthy HIV-negative adults with no recently reported acute infections or vaccinations. Every donor was a Caucasian adult living in Nashville, Tennessee, USA. CD4+ T cells were enriched by magnetic negative selection, after which naive cells were positively selected on CD45RA and the negative fraction was taken as the memory subset. After blood collection by leukapheresis, PBMCs were isolated using Ficoll-Histopaque density gradient centrifugation and then cryopreserved in the vapor phase of liquid nitrogen. Analytical flow cytometry was used to check the purity and quantity of every magnetically sorted T cell population. Genomic DNA was isolated from each sorted fraction and quantified by UV absorbance on a Nanodrop 2000c.

As concerns this clone: The antigen it binds to is not known. No quality values exist for individual bases; no much larger clone is one base distant.

The chain is encoded by TRBV28 joined to TRBJ1-1; TRBD1 fits 7 bases in the junction. Input material: naive CD4+ T cells from PBMCs. The cell subset or site label, as the study defines it: CD45RA+ positively selected. This receptor was identified in a man aged 18 to 29 in good health. Some clones in this sample may be carry-over from other donors' samples. The bases are TGTGCCAGCCTCGCCCGGGACAGTTTGAACACTGAAGCTTTCTTT. Its translation reads: CASLARDSLNTEAFF.